A selection of T cell receptor beta chains follows, all from one sample in a study of blood T cell repertoires in COVID-19. The method was immunoSEQ multiplex PCR; TCRdb's version includes in-frame clones alone and lacks a portion of them. The sample has tens of thousands of clones, roughly 79% seen once. The sequencing sample was made of peripheral blood. These receptors were collected from a man aged 45-65 years with COVID-19, enrolled during active disease. CDR3s include the opening cysteine and the closing phenylalanine or tryptophan. A D gene is named only where the DNA matches it firmly. Only some rows state a clone size, as once, few, many or a class for expanded clones.

V gene,clone size,D gene,J gene,CDR3 protein,CDR3 DNA
TRBV4-1,-,-,TRBJ2-3,CASSQEDSTSLITTELTDTQYF,TGCGCCAGCAGCCAAGAGGACTCTACCTCTTTAATAACAACAGAACTAACAGATACGCAGTATTTT
TRBV7-9,-,TRBD1,TRBJ1-2,CASSPSDRGGVGYTF,TGTGCCAGCAGCCCCTCCGACAGGGGTGGGGTTGGCTACACCTTC
TRBV7-9,-,TRBD2,TRBJ2-2,CASSSGTSGASNTGELFF,TGTGCCAGCAGCTCTGGGACTAGCGGGGCCTCGAACACCGGGGAGCTGTTTTTT
TRBV20-1,-,TRBD1,TRBJ2-1,CSAGDRLF,TGCAGTGCAGGGGACAGACTCTTC
TRBV29-1,-,TRBD1,TRBJ1-2,CSVAESGGGGYTF,TGCAGCGTTGCGGAGTCAGGGGGCGGTGGCTACACCTTC
TRBV6-5,-,-,TRBJ1-4,CASTLATNEKLFF,TGTGCCAGCACACTTGCAACTAATGAAAAACTGTTTTTT
TRBV25-1,-,TRBD2,TRBJ2-2,CASSDPPRGGRTGELFF,TGTGCCAGCAGTGACCCCCCGCGGGGGGGGCGAACCGGGGAGCTGTTTTTT
TRBV5-1,once,-,TRBJ2-7,CASSSTGNTYEQYF,TGCGCCAGCAGCAGTACAGGGAATACATACGAGCAGTACTTC
TRBV21-1,-,-,TRBJ2-7,CASSKERDSYEQYF,TGTGCCAGCAGCAAAGAGAGGGACTCCTACGAGCAGTACTTC
TRBV18,-,TRBD1,TRBJ1-1,CASSPGTGAKNTEAFF,TGTGCCAGCTCACCAGGGACAGGGGCTAAAAACACTGAAGCTTTCTTT
TRBV10-1,-,-,TRBJ2-7,CASSGEYPYEQYF,TGCGCCAGCAGTGGAGAGTACCCCTACGAGCAGTACTTC
TRBV11-2,-,-,TRBJ2-3,CASSFRSRVSDTQYF,TGTGCCAGCAGCTTTCGAAGTCGCGTCTCAGATACGCAGTATTTT
TRBV6-1,once,-,TRBJ1-1,CASSERGGYTEAFF,TGTGCCAGCAGTGAACGTGGGGGGTACACTGAAGCTTTCTTT
TRBV2,-,-,TRBJ1-6,CASSEMEVYNSPLHF,TGTGCCAGCAGTGAAATGGAGGTCTATAATTCACCCCTCCACTTT
TRBV15,-,TRBD1,TRBJ2-6,CATSRETGSGANVLTF,TGTGCCACCAGCAGAGAGACAGGGTCGGGGGCCAACGTCCTGACTTTC
TRBV6-5,-,TRBD2,TRBJ2-4,CATMGTSRPKNIQYF,TGTGCCACCATGGGGACTAGCAGACCCAAAAACATTCAGTACTTC
TRBV5-5,-,-,TRBJ1-1,CASSLVRQSEAFF,TGTGCCAGCAGCTTGGTCCGACAGTCTGAAGCTTTCTTT
TRBV21-1,-,-,TRBJ2-5,CASSVRDRVSGETQYF,TGTGCCAGCAGCGTCCGGGACAGGGTTTCGGGAGAGACCCAGTACTTC
TRBV19,-,TRBD1,TRBJ2-3,CASKGSPGQGAGDTQYF,TGTGCCAGTAAGGGGTCGCCGGGACAGGGGGCAGGAGATACGCAGTATTTT
TRBV2,-,TRBD2,TRBJ2-1,CASGKSGGAFEQFF,TGTGCCAGCGGGAAAAGCGGGGGGGCCTTTGAGCAGTTCTTC
TRBV24-1,few,-,TRBJ2-2,CATSDLGGTGELFF,TGTGCCACCAGTGATTTGGGAGGGACCGGGGAGCTGTTTTTT
TRBV5-1,-,-,TRBJ1-1,CASSLTAGSGTEAFF,TGCGCCAGCAGCTTGACGGCGGGGAGCGGCACTGAAGCTTTCTTT
TRBV6-5,-,-,TRBJ2-7,CASSYGKGNEQYF,TGTGCCAGCAGTTACGGGAAGGGGAACGAGCAGTACTTC
TRBV5-1,few,TRBD1,TRBJ2-7,CASSRTGGEQYF,TGCGCCAGCAGCCGGACAGGGGGCGAGCAGTACTTC
TRBV5-1,few,TRBD1,TRBJ1-1,CASSLMTGPITEAFF,TGCGCCAGCAGCTTGATGACAGGGCCGATCACTGAAGCTTTCTTT
TRBV11-2,-,TRBD2,TRBJ2-5,CASSLGLAEKQETQYF,TGTGCCAGCAGCTTAGGACTAGCGGAGAAACAAGAGACCCAGTACTTC
TRBV14,-,-,TRBJ1-1,CASSGGRTEAFF,TGTGCCAGCAGCGGGGGCAGGACTGAAGCTTTCTTT
TRBV12-3/TRBV12-4,-,-,TRBJ2-7,CASSLGRQYEQYF,TGTGCCAGCAGTTTAGGCAGACAGTACGAGCAGTACTTC
TRBV6-5,-,-,TRBJ1-6,CASKKTSQGPLHF,TGTGCCAGCAAAAAAACCTCTCAGGGACCCCTCCACTTT
TRBV29-1,-,-,TRBJ2-1,CSGSGGTEYNEQFF,TGCAGCGGATCGGGGGGGACAGAGTACAATGAGCAGTTCTTC
TRBV11-2,-,-,TRBJ1-2,CASSRYRGADYGYTF,TGTGCCAGCAGCCGATACCGGGGGGCAGACTATGGCTACACCTTC
TRBV16,-,-,TRBJ1-1,CASSPLGTHLGTFF,TGTGCCAGCAGCCCTCTCGGCACCCACCTCGGGACTTTCTTT
TRBV30,-,TRBD1,TRBJ1-2,CATNNRGRYYGYTF,TGTGCCACGAACAACAGGGGGCGATACTATGGCTACACCTTC
TRBV19,-,TRBD2,TRBJ2-4,CASSRGEGRIAKNIQYF,TGTGCCAGTAGTAGGGGGGAGGGAAGGATAGCCAAAAACATTCAGTACTTC
TRBV19,-,TRBD1,TRBJ2-7,CASSPGTGGSLIGQYF,TGTGCCAGTAGTCCCGGGACAGGGGGGTCCTTGATCGGGCAGTACTTC
TRBV6-5,few,-,TRBJ1-1,CASKAGMNTEAFF,TGTGCCAGCAAAGCCGGGATGAACACTGAAGCTTTCTTT
TRBV11-2,-,TRBD1,TRBJ1-2,CASSLTGGAGHGYTF,TGTGCCAGCAGCTTAACAGGGGGCGCGGGTCATGGCTACACCTTC
TRBV6-4,-,TRBD2,TRBJ2-3,CASSRRLAESTDTQYF,TGTGCCAGCAGCCGCCGACTAGCGGAAAGCACAGATACGCAGTATTTT
TRBV5-1,-,-,TRBJ2-1,CASSLDYPSSYNEQFF,TGCGCCAGCAGCTTGGACTATCCGAGCTCCTACAATGAGCAGTTCTTC
TRBV14,-,-,TRBJ2-2,CASQRTTGTGELFF,TGTGCCAGCCAACGCACCACAGGCACCGGGGAGCTGTTTTTT
TRBV5-5,-,-,TRBJ2-7,CASSLDRGHEQYF,TGTGCCAGCAGCTTGGATAGGGGCCACGAGCAGTACTTC
TRBV30,-,-,TRBJ2-3,CAWSVAGLGTDTQYF,TGTGCCTGGAGTGTGGCGGGGTTGGGCACAGATACGCAGTATTTT
TRBV28,-,-,TRBJ2-1,CATNAGESSYNEQFF,TGTGCCACCAACGCGGGTGAAAGCTCCTACAATGAGCAGTTCTTC
TRBV5-1,-,-,TRBJ1-2,CASSLEGGDYGYTF,TGCGCCAGCAGCTTGGAAGGGGGAGACTATGGCTACACCTTC
TRBV7-9,-,-,TRBJ1-6,CASSLFLHYGAYNSPLHF,TGTGCCAGCAGCCTATTTCTGCACTACGGGGCCTATAATTCACCCCTCCACTTT
TRBV27,-,TRBD2,TRBJ2-1,CASSPQRGRRDEQFF,TGTGCCAGCAGTCCCCAGCGGGGGAGGAGGGATGAGCAGTTCTTC
TRBV4-2,-,-,TRBJ2-3,CASSQFPLVPDTQYF,TGTGCCAGCAGCCAATTCCCGCTAGTACCAGATACGCAGTATTTT
TRBV29-1,-,TRBD1,TRBJ1-2,CSVDRDRGNKYGNYGYTF,TGCAGCGTTGATCGAGACAGGGGGAATAAGTACGGGAACTATGGCTACACCTTC
TRBV28,few,-,TRBJ1-3,CASSLGVNSGNTIYF,TGTGCCAGCAGTTTGGGAGTCAACTCTGGAAACACCATATATTTT
TRBV5-4,once,TRBD1,TRBJ2-3,CASSLGQGTRYF,TGTGCCAGCAGCTTGGGACAGGGGACGCGGTATTTT
TRBV5-6,-,TRBD2,TRBJ2-2,CASNPGGAGTGELFF,TGTGCCAGCAATCCCGGGGGGGCCGGGACCGGGGAGCTGTTTTTT
TRBV2,-,-,TRBJ2-3,CASRQDTDTQYF,TGTGCCAGCCGACAGGACACAGATACGCAGTATTTT